The 2 T cell receptor beta chains reported below all come from one sample, sequenced in a study of cytomegalovirus exposure and HLA in healthy donors. Assay: immunoSEQ multiplex PCR; the TCRdb copy retains only in-frame clones and omits some. The table lists 150,000 to 200,000 clones, roughly nine tenths of them singletons. The sequenced sample was PBMCs. The receptors were sampled from a woman aged 18-35 years in good health and CMV-seropositive.

This chain joins TRBV6-6 and TRBJ2-7; D possibly corresponds to TRBD2 (6 bases). The length of the CDR3 is 15 residues. Germline-derived CDR1 and CDR2 are MNHNY and SVGAGI (reference sequence). V was clipped by 2 bases and J by 0 bases, with 11 bases between them. In DNA form, the CDR3 reads TGTGCCAGCAGTTACGGCGGGACTGGCTCCTACGAGCAGTACTTC. Amino acids: CASSYGGTGSYEQYF.

The chain links TRBV19 to TRBJ1-2; the match to TRBD1 covers 7 bases. The V gene's germline CDR1 is LNHDA and CDR2 SQIVND (reference sequence). This CDR3 is 14 amino acids long. V was clipped by 10 bases and J by 2 bases; unmatched bases: 10. CDR3 nucleotides: TGTGCCACCACTCGACAGGGTGTCAACTATGGCTACACCTTC. Its protein is CATTRQGVNYGYTF.